The 29 T cell receptor beta chains presented below share a single source sample, sequenced in a study of blood T cell repertoires in COVID-19. Sequencing was performed with immunoSEQ multiplex PCR; in TCRdb, only in-frame clones are kept and a portion is missing. The sample yields tens of thousands of clones, roughly 85% seen once. The sample taken for sequencing was peripheral blood. The receptors originated from a woman in her sixties or seventies with acute or convalescent COVID-19.

The rearrangement joins TRBV7-2 to TRBJ2-1, with TRBD2 identical over 9 bases. Germline CDR1 SGHTA, CDR2 FQGNSA. There are 15 residues in the CDR3. Trimming cost V 3 bases and J 2 bases; bases outside gene matches: 2. The CDR3, as DNA: TGTGCCAGCAGCTTGGCTAGCGGGGCCTACAATGAGCAGTTCTTC. Translated, it gives CASSLASGAYNEQFF.

The genes are TRBV29-1 and TRBJ2-2, with 7 nucleotides matching TRBD2. The ends lost 5 bases at V and 4 bases at J; junction bases unmatched: 4. This CDR3 has 13 residues. CDR1 SQVTM and CDR2 ANQGSEA come from the germline V gene. The CDR3 coding sequence is TGCAGCGTTAGGACTAGTAGCACCGGGGAGCTGTTTTTT. Encoded protein: CSVRTSSTGELFF.

About this clone: The sample holds other DNA sequences that translate to the same CDR3. This chain links TRBV6-5 with TRBJ2-7, with 8 positions matching TRBD1. Germline V gene data show CDR1 as MNHEY and CDR2 as SVGAGI. The CDR3 is 13 residues long. The junction had 4 bases not matched to a gene; V was cut back by 5 bases and J by 4 bases. Written as DNA, the CDR3 is TGTGCCAGCAGTCGGACAGGGCCTTACGAGCAGTACTTC. Protein: CASSRTGPYEQYF.

This clone was picked up one time. The V gene is TRBV6-6, the J gene TRBJ1-1; D call uncertain. This CDR3 region has 11 residues. The V end lost 2 bases, the J end lost 11 bases, and 9 bases lay between the germline ends. In germline, CDR1 is MNHNY, CDR2 SVGAGI (reference sequence). CDR3 residues: CASSYTSAAFF. In DNA form, the CDR3 reads TGTGCCAGCAGTTACACGAGTGCGGCTTTCTTT.

The V and J genes are TRBV15 and TRBJ2-7, with a possible D match to TRBD1 (5 bases). The CDR3 runs 15 residues. Between the trimmed V and J ends, which lost 0 bases and 2 bases, there was a span of 11 bases. The germline V gene has CDR1 LNHNV and CDR2 YYDKDF (reference sequence). As DNA, the CDR3 is TGTGCCACCAGCAGAGATAAAGGGGCGGCCTACGAGCAGTACTTC. It codes for CATSRDKGAAYEQYF.

About this clone: One end of the junction does not line up with germline, which may come from a read error. This sequence joins TRBV24-1 and TRBJ1-4, with D perhaps TRBD1 (6 bases). Germline V lookup: CDR1 KGHDR, CDR2 SFDVKD. There are 15 residues in the CDR3. This chain's CDR3 is CATSDTGTTNEKLFF. Here the CDR3 DNA reads TGTGCCACCAGTGATACCGGGACAACAAATGAAAAACTGTTTTTT.

This clone came up a few times. The V gene is TRBV20-1, the J gene TRBJ2-7; no clear D gene. The CDR3 length is 11 residues. With 3 bases removed from V and 4 bases from J, the gap between germline ends came to 7 bases. CDR1 and CDR2 (germline): DFQATT, SNEGSKA (reference sequence). The CDR3 region is CSARALYEQYF. As DNA, the CDR3 is TGCAGTGCTAGGGCCCTTTACGAGCAGTACTTC.

As DNA, the CDR3 is TGTGCCAGCAGCCCAAGGACAGTCCAAGAGACCCAGTACTTC. Its translation: CASSPRTVQETQYF. This sequence joins TRBV5-4 and TRBJ2-5; weak D call: TRBD1 (6 bases). The CDR3 has 14 amino acids. V was clipped by 4 bases and J by 1 base, with 11 bases between them. CDR1 and CDR2 from the germline V gene are SGHNT and YYREEE (reference sequence).

Remarks on this clone: A junction end diverges from the germline sequence, so it may reflect a read error. The chain joins TRBV12-5 to TRBJ1-5; 8 bases are shared with TRBD1. This CDR3 is built from 17 residues. CDR1 LGHNT and CDR2 FRNRAP come from the germline V gene. Here the CDR3 reads CANGLVIRQGYNQPQHF. The CDR3 nucleotides are TGTGCTAATGGTTTGGTAATCCGACAGGGGTATAATCAGCCCCAGCATTTT.

This rearrangement joins TRBV4-1 to TRBJ1-1; 8 bases fit TRBD1. CDR1 MGHRA and CDR2 YSYEKL come from the germline V gene. V lost 4 bases and J lost 7; bases outside the gene matches: 11. The CDR3 consists of 15 residues. The CDR3 region is CASSPLGTGGDEAFF. The CDR3, as DNA: TGCGCCAGCAGCCCCCTTGGGACAGGTGGAGATGAAGCTTTCTTT.

The chain uses TRBV6-6 and TRBJ2-7; TRBD1 matches 9 bases. CDR1 and CDR2 from the germline V gene are MNHNY and SVGAGI (reference sequence). The CDR3 consists of 15 residues. V lost 7 bases, J lost 1 base, and 8 bases stayed unmatched. In DNA, the CDR3 is TGTGCCAGCACCAAGGGACAGGGTGTGTCCTACGAGCAGTACTTC. This codes for CASTKGQGVSYEQYF.

CDR3 sequence reads: CASSHGLAPMGETQYF. CDR3 nucleotide sequence: TGTGCCAGCAGCCATGGACTAGCCCCTATGGGGGAGACCCAGTACTTC. The chain has TRBV3-1 (or the pseudogene TRBV3-2) and TRBJ2-5, with 8 nucleotides matching TRBD2. In germline, CDR1 is LGHDT, CDR2 YNNKEL (reference sequence). This CDR3 is 16 amino acids long. With 3 bases clipped from V and 5 bases from J, the junction kept 11 bases outside the gene matches.

The genes are TRBV11-1 and TRBJ1-1; D ambiguous. The V and J ends lost 5 bases and 4 bases respectively, with 11 bases between them. CDR1 is SGHAT and CDR2 is FQDESV in the germline V gene (reference sequence). CDR3 size: 13 residues. The CDR3 protein is CASSERFLTEAFF. The DNA of the CDR3 is TGTGCCAGCAGCGAACGGTTTCTCACTGAAGCTTTCTTT.

A single count supports this clone. The chain has TRBV2 and TRBJ2-1, with 8 bases that match TRBD2. CDR1 is SNHLY and CDR2 is FYNNEI in the germline V gene. The CDR3 totals 14 residues. With 2 bases clipped from V and 4 bases from J, the junction kept 1 base outside the gene matches. CDR3 amino acids: CASSERGGYNEQFF. CDR3 sequence (DNA): TGTGCCAGCAGTGAACGCGGGGGGTACAATGAGCAGTTCTTC.

This rearrangement joins TRBV7-3 to TRBJ1-3; the D gene is possibly TRBD1 (6 bases). This CDR3 is built from 14 residues. The germline gives CDR1 SGHTA, CDR2 FQGTGA. Trimming took off 5 bases at V and 1 base at J, with 9 bases between the two ends. CDR3 DNA sequence: TGTGCCAGCAGCCTTACAGGGTCTGGAAACACCATATATTTT. Translation gives CASSLTGSGNTIYF. The entire variable domain, with the rest obtained from reference TRBV7-3 and TRBJ1-3, is as follows: GAGVSQTPSNKVTEKGKYVELRCDPISGHTALYWYRQSLGQGPEFLIYFQGTGAADDSGLPNDRFFAVRPEGSVSTLKIQRTERGDSAVYLCASSLTGSGNTIYFGEGSWLTVV.

The CDR3 region is CASSFTERSRNHEQYF. CDR3 DNA: TGCGCCAGCAGCTTCACTGAGCGGTCCCGGAACCACGAGCAGTACTTC. V is TRBV5-1 and J is TRBJ2-7; TRBD2 might be the D (5 bases). The CDR3 extends over 16 amino acids. With 2 bases removed from V and 5 bases from J, the gap between germline ends came to 20 bases. Germline CDR1 is SGHRS and CDR2 is YFSETQ.

J is TRBJ1-5 and V is TRBV2; tentatively, D is TRBD1 (5 bases). CDR1 is SNHLY, CDR2 FYNNEI, per germline. V lost 9 bases and J lost 5, with 14 bases in between. This CDR3 has 13 residues. This chain's CDR3 is CARAPGRDQPQHF. As DNA, the CDR3 is TGTGCCAGAGCCCCTGGCAGGGATCAGCCCCAGCATTTT.

This clone was seen only a few times. This chain joins TRBV6-5 and TRBJ1-1; 7 bases are shared with TRBD1. The germline gives CDR1 MNHEY, CDR2 SVGAGI. J gave up 6 bases and V 6 bases, and 4 bases lay outside the gene matches. The CDR3 contains 12 residues. CDR3 region: CASRRTGAEAFF. CDR3 in DNA: TGTGCCAGCAGGCGGACAGGAGCTGAAGCTTTCTTT.

This clone was seen a few times. The chain employs TRBV11-1 and TRBJ1-6; D uncertain. V was clipped by 2 bases and J by 7 bases, with 9 bases between them. The CDR3 length is 14 residues. Per germline, CDR1 SGHAT and CDR2 FQDESV (reference sequence). CDR3 sequence (DNA): TGTGCCAGCAGCTTAAGAACAGCCAATTCACCCCTCCACTTT. Translated, it gives CASSLRTANSPLHF.

V usage is TRBV5-5 and J usage is TRBJ2-5, with TRBD1 matching 8 bases. With V trimmed by 5 bases and J by 5 bases, 11 bases remained unmatched. Germline V gene data show CDR1 as SGHKS and CDR2 as YYEKEE (reference sequence). The length of the CDR3 is 15 residues. The CDR3 DNA sequence: TGTGCCAGCAGTTATGGACAGGGATTGTCCGAGACCCAGTACTTC. Residues: CASSYGQGLSETQYF.

The J gene is TRBJ1-1, the V gene TRBV4-2; the D gene is possibly TRBD1 (5 bases). This CDR3 comprises 16 residues. The germline gives CDR1 LGHNA, CDR2 YNFKEQ. V lost 1 base, J lost 3 bases, and 15 bases lay in between. This CDR3 is CASSQGRGGDDTEAFF. The CDR3 region has the DNA TGTGCCAGCAGCCAAGGAAGGGGCGGGGATGACACTGAAGCTTTCTTT.

This chain uses TRBV7-2 with TRBJ2-1; a weak D match, TRBD1 (6 bases). Germline values: CDR1 SGHTA, CDR2 FQGNSA. The CDR3 covers 14 residues. Trimming removed 2 bases at V and 9 bases at J, with 14 bases between. CDR3 loop: CASSLTSGVAEQFF. The CDR3 nucleotides read TGTGCCAGCAGCTTAACTTCAGGGGTTGCTGAGCAGTTCTTC.

In DNA form, the CDR3 reads TGTGCCAGCAGCCGTACTAGCGGGAGTGAAAACATTCAGTACTTC. Translating it yields CASSRTSGSENIQYF. The rearrangement uses TRBV5-4 and TRBJ2-4; 11 bases match TRBD2. V gave up 4 bases and J gave up 5 bases; unmatched junction bases: 5. From germline, CDR1 is SGHNT and CDR2 YYREEE (reference sequence). The CDR3 runs 15 residues.

V and J are TRBV5-4 and TRBJ2-2; a weak D match, TRBD2 (5 bases). The CDR3 runs 13 residues. The V and J ends lost 1 base and 4 bases respectively, with 5 bases between them. Per germline, CDR1 SGHNT and CDR2 YYREEE (reference sequence). CDR3 sequence: CASSLTSTGELFF. CDR3 nucleotides: TGTGCCAGCAGCTTGACTAGCACCGGGGAGCTGTTTTTT.

The chain uses TRBV6-1 and TRBJ2-7; 9 bases fit TRBD2. The germline CDR1 and CDR2 sequences are MNHNS and SASEGT. The J segment lost 6 bases and the V segment lost 3 bases, leaving 9 bases of the junction unmatched. This CDR3 has 15 amino acids. The CDR3 reads CASSESGVAGVEQYF. In DNA, the CDR3 is TGTGCCAGCAGTGAGAGTGGTGTAGCGGGAGTCGAGCAGTACTTC.

CDR3 in amino acids: CASKGGAGVSNEQFF. The CDR3 DNA follows: TGTGCCAGCAAGGGAGGAGCGGGAGTAAGCAATGAGCAGTTCTTC. The V and J genes are TRBV3-1 (or the pseudogene TRBV3-2) and TRBJ2-1, with TRBD2 matching 8 bases. Germline CDR1 and CDR2: LGHDT and YNNKEL (reference sequence). With V trimmed by 7 bases and J by 6 bases, 11 bases remained unmatched. The CDR3 loop spans 15 amino acids.

The chain has TRBV28 and TRBJ1-2; D remains unclear. Deletions cut 9 bases from V and 8 bases from J, with 13 bases between. The CDR3 loop spans 11 amino acids. CDR1 MDHEN and CDR2 SYDVKM come from the germline V gene. The CDR3: CASGDKYGYTF. The CDR3 coding sequence is TGTGCCAGTGGCGACAAATACGGCTACACCTTC.

V gene TRBV18 combines with J gene TRBJ1-1; TRBD1 might be the D (6 bases). This CDR3 has 17 amino acids. Between the trimmed V and J ends, which lost 6 bases and 0 bases, there was a span of 20 bases. Germline CDR1 KGHSH, CDR2 LQKENI. The CDR3 nucleotides read TGTGCCAGCTCCACCCGCGGGGGCCGGGAGGTGAACACTGAAGCTTTCTTT. Translating it yields CASSTRGGREVNTEAFF.

The chain couples TRBV19 to TRBJ1-4, with 7 bases lining up with TRBD1. CDR1 LNHDA and CDR2 SQIVND come from the germline V gene (reference sequence). V was clipped by 4 bases and J by 10 bases; unmatched bases: 9. This CDR3 has 14 residues. The CDR3 loop is CASSKVPSGGKLFF. CDR3 nucleotides: TGTGCCAGTAGTAAGGTACCCTCAGGGGGAAAACTGTTTTTT.